These 17 T cell receptor beta chains were sequenced from one sample in a study of blood T cell repertoires in COVID-19. TCRdb's table, derived via immunoSEQ multiplex PCR, lists solely in-frame clones and lacks some. Altogether around 200,000 clones are present, 83% being singletons, with the ten largest covering around 1.3%. Sequencing input: peripheral blood. The receptor source for this set is a woman under 40 with COVID-19, enrolled during active disease.

The chain joins TRBV4-1 to TRBJ2-3; 8 bases fit TRBD2. In germline, CDR1 is MGHRA, CDR2 YSYEKL. J was trimmed by 2 bases and V by 2 bases; bases with no gene match: 3. This CDR3 region has 15 residues. This CDR3 is CASSQQGLDTDTQYF. In DNA form, the CDR3 reads TGCGCCAGCAGCCAACAGGGACTAGACACAGATACGCAGTATTTT.

This rearrangement joins TRBV30 to TRBJ2-1; D unclear. V was trimmed by 1 base and J by 4 bases, leaving 8 bases between them. The CDR3 has 13 residues. The germline gives CDR1 GTSNPN, CDR2 SVGIG (reference sequence). The CDR3 coding sequence is TGTGCCTGGAGTGAAGACGGGTACAATGAGCAGTTCTTC. Protein product: CAWSEDGYNEQFF.

V gene TRBV7-2 combines with J gene TRBJ2-3; 10 nucleotides match TRBD2. This CDR3 spans 16 amino acids. Losses at the gene ends were 2 bases for V and 7 bases for J; bases not matched to a gene: 9. Germline V gene lookup returns CDR1 SGHTA and CDR2 FQGNSA. The CDR3 region has the DNA TGTGCCAGCAGCTTAACCTCGACTAGCGGGCTCAATACGCAGTATTTT. This sequence encodes CASSLTSTSGLNTQYF.

The V gene is TRBV4-3, the J gene TRBJ1-5; 7 bases agree with TRBD1. CDR1 is LGHNA, CDR2 YSLEER, per germline. Trimming took 0 bases from V and 4 from J; bases not matched to a gene: 3. CDR3 size: 15 residues. The CDR3 DNA reads TGCGCCAGCAGCCAAGACCGCAGGGGGAATCAGCCCCAGCATTTT. Translating it yields CASSQDRRGNQPQHF.

This clone is a singleton in its sample. The gene calls are TRBV19 and TRBJ1-5, with TRBD1 as a possible D gene (6 bases). The CDR3 extends over 14 amino acids. V was shortened by 7 bases and J by 1 base, with 11 bases between the two germline ends. From germline, CDR1 is LNHDA and CDR2 SQIVND (reference sequence). CDR3 in DNA: TGTGCCAGTATGAACGACAGGAGCAATCAGCCCCAGCATTTT. Amino acid sequence: CASMNDRSNQPQHF.

There are a few counts of this clone. This chain uses TRBV10-2 with TRBJ2-3; TRBD1 is a possible D gene (5 bases). The CDR3 has 14 amino acids. Trimming took off 3 bases at V and 2 bases at J, with 9 bases between the two ends. The germline gives CDR1 WSHSY, CDR2 SAAADI. The CDR3 DNA reads TGCGCCAGCAGTGATTACAGGCCCACAGATACGCAGTATTTT. Protein: CASSDYRPTDTQYF.

The chain recombines TRBV5-1 with TRBJ1-1, with TRBD1 as a possible D gene (5 bases). CDR3 length: 14 residues. V was shortened by 4 bases and J by 10 bases, with 20 bases between the two germline ends. Germline lookup yields CDR1 SGHRS and CDR2 YFSETQ. CDR3 in DNA: TGCGCCAGCAGCGTTTACCCCGGCATGGGGGGAGCTTTCTTT. It yields the protein CASSVYPGMGGAFF.

The CDR3 protein is CASSRDRDTEAFF. The CDR3 DNA is TGTGCCAGCAGCCGAGACAGGGACACTGAAGCTTTCTTT. This sequence joins TRBV7-3 and TRBJ1-1; 7 bases match TRBD1. Germline assignment: CDR1 SGHTA and CDR2 FQGTGA. J lost 3 bases, V lost 5 bases, and 3 bases had no gene match. The CDR3 totals 13 residues.

The chain combines TRBV19 with TRBJ1-1; no firm D call. The germline V and J ends were trimmed by 4 bases and 6 bases, with 12 bases remaining between them. In germline, CDR1 is LNHDA, CDR2 SQIVND (reference sequence). The CDR3 is made up of 13 amino acids. CDR3 nucleotides: TGTGCCAGTAGTAGGCCCCTGGGCGCTGAAGCTTTCTTT. It translates to CASSRPLGAEAFF.

This clone was seen only a few times. The chain combines TRBV7-2 with TRBJ2-1; 9 nucleotides match TRBD2. The germline gives CDR1 SGHTA, CDR2 FQGNSA. The junction had 11 bases not matched to a gene; V was cut back by 5 bases and J by 6 bases. This CDR3 contains 16 residues. CDR3 in DNA: TGTGCCAGCAGCCCGGCTAGCGGGATAAAGGGCAATGAGCAGTTCTTC. Amino acid sequence: CASSPASGIKGNEQFF.

The rearrangement uses TRBV6-5 and TRBJ1-4, with D uncertain. CDR1 is MNHEY, CDR2 SVGAGI, per germline. V was cut by 0 bases and J by 3 bases, with 8 bases left in between. This CDR3 is 15 amino acids long. The CDR3 sequence is CASSYSNRPNEKLFF. The CDR3 region has the DNA TGTGCCAGCAGTTACTCGAACAGACCTAATGAAAAACTGTTTTTT.

V and J are TRBV28 and TRBJ2-1, with D tentatively TRBD2 (7 bases). The CDR3 contains 15 residues. CDR1 is MDHEN, CDR2 SYDVKM, per germline. V lost 6 bases and J lost 0, with 12 bases in between. The CDR3 nucleotides are TGTGCCAGCAGGGGGGGGCCGAGCTCCTACAATGAGCAGTTCTTC. Translated: CASRGGPSSYNEQFF.

The V and J genes are TRBV5-4 and TRBJ1-3, with D perhaps TRBD1 (6 bases). The V end was cut by 4 bases, the J end by 1 base, with 9 bases between. Germline assignment: CDR1 SGHNT and CDR2 YYREEE (reference sequence). The CDR3 is made up of 14 amino acids. The CDR3 nucleotides read TGTGCCAGCAGCCCACAGGGTTCTGGAAACACCATATATTTT. It yields the protein CASSPQGSGNTIYF.

The chain has TRBV7-3 and TRBJ1-2; D possibly corresponds to TRBD1 (6 bases). CDR3 length: 15 residues. Germline V lookup: CDR1 SGHTA, CDR2 FQGTGA. V was shortened by 5 bases and J by 7 bases, with 20 bases between the two germline ends. The CDR3 nucleotides are TGTGCCAGCAGCCCGCCGGGACACCTTAGGTCTGGCTACACCTTC. This translates into CASSPPGHLRSGYTF.

The table lists this clone with a count of one. Within the sample, other DNA sequences also encode this same CDR3. This chain connects TRBV12-3 or TRBV12-4 to TRBJ1-1; D gene unclear. CDR3 length: 13 residues. V was trimmed by 2 bases and J by 5 bases, leaving 9 bases between them. The CDR3 reads CASSLTGNTEAFF. The CDR3 coding sequence is TGTGCCAGCAGTTTAACGGGGAATACTGAAGCTTTCTTT.

This chain uses TRBV19 with TRBJ2-7; 14 bases fit TRBD2. With V trimmed by 3 bases and J by 3 bases, 7 bases remained unmatched. The CDR3 totals 17 residues. Per germline, CDR1 LNHDA and CDR2 SQIVND (reference sequence). CDR3 amino acids: CASSMLTSGGASYEQYF. CDR3 bases: TGTGCCAGTAGTATGCTGACTAGCGGGGGGGCGAGCTACGAGCAGTACTTC.

The chain recombines TRBV28 with TRBJ1-2, with 9 bases aligning to TRBD1. V shed 6 bases and J 3 bases; nucleotides not matched to a gene: 5. Germline V lookup: CDR1 MDHEN, CDR2 SYDVKM. The CDR3 is made up of 14 amino acids. The CDR3 DNA reads as TGTGCCAGCAGCCCGGGACAGGGCTACTATGGCTACACCTTC. Protein: CASSPGQGYYGYTF.